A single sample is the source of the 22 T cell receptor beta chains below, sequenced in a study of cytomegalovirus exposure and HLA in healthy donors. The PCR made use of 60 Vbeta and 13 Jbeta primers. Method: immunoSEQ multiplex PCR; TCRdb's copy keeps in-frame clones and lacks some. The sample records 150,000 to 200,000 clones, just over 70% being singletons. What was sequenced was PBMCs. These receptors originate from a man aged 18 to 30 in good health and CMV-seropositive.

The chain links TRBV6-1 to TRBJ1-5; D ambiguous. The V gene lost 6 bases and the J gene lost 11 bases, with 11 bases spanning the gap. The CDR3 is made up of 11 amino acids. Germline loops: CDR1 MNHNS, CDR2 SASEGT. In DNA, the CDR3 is TGTGCCAGCAGCCTTTCGGGAGCCCAGCATTTT. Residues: CASSLSGAQHF.

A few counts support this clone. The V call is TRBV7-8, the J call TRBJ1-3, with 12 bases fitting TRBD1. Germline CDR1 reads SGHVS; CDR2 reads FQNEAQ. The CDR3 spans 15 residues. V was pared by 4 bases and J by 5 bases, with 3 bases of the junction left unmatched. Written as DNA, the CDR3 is TGTGCCAGCAGCTCGGGGACAGGGGGCAGAAACACCATATATTTT. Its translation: CASSSGTGGRNTIYF.

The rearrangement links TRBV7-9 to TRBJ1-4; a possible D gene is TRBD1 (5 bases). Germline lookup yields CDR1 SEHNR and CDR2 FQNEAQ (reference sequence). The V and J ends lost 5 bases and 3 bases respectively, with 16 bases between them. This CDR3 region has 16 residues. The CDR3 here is CASSPIGVRANEKLFF. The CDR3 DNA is TGTGCCAGCAGCCCGATTGGGGTCAGGGCTAATGAAAAACTGTTTTTT.

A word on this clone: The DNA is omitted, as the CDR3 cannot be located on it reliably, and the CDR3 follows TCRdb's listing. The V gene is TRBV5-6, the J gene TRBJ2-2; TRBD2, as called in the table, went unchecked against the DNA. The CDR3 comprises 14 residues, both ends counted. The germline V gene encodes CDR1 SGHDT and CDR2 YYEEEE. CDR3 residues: CASSRPFGAGELFF.

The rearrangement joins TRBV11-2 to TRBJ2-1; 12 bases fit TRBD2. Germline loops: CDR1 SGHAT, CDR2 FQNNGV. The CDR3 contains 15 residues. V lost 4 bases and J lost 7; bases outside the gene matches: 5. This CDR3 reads CASSSLAGGRNEQFF. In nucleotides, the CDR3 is TGTGCCAGCAGCTCGCTAGCGGGAGGGCGGAATGAGCAGTTCTTC.

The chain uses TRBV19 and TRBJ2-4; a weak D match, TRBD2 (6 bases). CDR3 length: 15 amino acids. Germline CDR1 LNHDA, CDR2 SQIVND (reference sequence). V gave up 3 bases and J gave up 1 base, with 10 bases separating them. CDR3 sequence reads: CASSIPGEAKNIQYF. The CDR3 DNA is TGTGCCAGTAGTATCCCGGGGGAGGCCAAAAACATTCAGTACTTC.

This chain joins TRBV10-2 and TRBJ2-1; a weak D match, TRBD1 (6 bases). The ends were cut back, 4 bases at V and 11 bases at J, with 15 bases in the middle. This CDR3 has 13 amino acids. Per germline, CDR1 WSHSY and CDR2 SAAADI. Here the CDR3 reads CASSGSRDIQQFF. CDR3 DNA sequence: TGCGCCAGCAGTGGCTCTCGGGACATACAGCAGTTCTTC.

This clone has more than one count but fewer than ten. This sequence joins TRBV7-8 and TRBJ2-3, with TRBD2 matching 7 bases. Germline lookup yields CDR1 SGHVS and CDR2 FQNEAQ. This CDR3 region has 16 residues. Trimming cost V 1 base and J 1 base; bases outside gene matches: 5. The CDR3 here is CASSLGGGSRTDTQYF. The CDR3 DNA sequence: TGTGCCAGCAGCTTAGGGGGCGGGAGTCGCACAGATACGCAGTATTTT.

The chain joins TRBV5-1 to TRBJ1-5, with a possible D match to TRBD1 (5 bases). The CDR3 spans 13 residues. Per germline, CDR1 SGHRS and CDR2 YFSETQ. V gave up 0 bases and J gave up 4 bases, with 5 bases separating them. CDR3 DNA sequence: TGCGCCAGCAGCTTGGCAGGGAATCAGCCCCAGCATTTT. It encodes CASSLAGNQPQHF.

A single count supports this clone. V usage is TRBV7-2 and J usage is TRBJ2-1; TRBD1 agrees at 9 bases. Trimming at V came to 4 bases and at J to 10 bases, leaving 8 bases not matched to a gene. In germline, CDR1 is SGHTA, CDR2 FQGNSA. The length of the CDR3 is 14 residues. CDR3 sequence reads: CASSYDRGIGEQFF. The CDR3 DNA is TGTGCCAGCAGCTACGACAGGGGGATAGGAGAGCAGTTCTTC. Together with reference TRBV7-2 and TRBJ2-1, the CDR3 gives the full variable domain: GAGVSQSPSNKVTEKGKDVELRCDPISGHTALYWYRQSLGQGLEFLIYFQGNSAPDKSGLPSDRFSAERTGGSVSTLTIQRTQQEDSAVYLCASSYDRGIGEQFFGPGTRLTVL.

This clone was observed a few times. The CDR3 nucleotides read TGTGCCAGCAGTGACTACAGGGTTGGCTGGGACCAGCCCCAGCATTTT. This gives the protein CASSDYRVGWDQPQHF. The chain recombines TRBV6-1 with TRBJ1-5, with D possibly being TRBD1 (6 bases). The CDR3 sequence is 16 residues long. Germline-derived CDR1 and CDR2 are MNHNS and SASEGT. Trimming stripped 3 bases from V and 7 bases from J, with 19 bases between.

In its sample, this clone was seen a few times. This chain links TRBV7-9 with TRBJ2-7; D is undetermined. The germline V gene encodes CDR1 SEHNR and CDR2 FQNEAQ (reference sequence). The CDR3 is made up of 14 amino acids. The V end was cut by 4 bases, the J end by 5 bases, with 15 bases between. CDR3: CASSSPSGANEQYV. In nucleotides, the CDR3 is TGTGCCAGCAGCTCTCCATCTGGAGCCAACGAGCAGTACGTC.

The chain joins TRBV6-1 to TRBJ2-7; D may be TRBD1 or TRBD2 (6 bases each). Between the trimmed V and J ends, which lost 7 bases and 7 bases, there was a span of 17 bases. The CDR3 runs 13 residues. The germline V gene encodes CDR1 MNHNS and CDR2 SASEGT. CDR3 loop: CASNALRGREQYV. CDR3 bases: TGTGCCAGCAATGCCCTGAGGGGGAGGGAGCAGTACGTC.

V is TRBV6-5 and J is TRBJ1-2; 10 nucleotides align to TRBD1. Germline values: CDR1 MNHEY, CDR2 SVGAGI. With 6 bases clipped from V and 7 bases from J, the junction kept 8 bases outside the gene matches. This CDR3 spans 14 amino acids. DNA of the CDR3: TGTGCCAGCAGGCCCGGGACAGGGGTCGGTGGCTACACCTTC. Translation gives CASRPGTGVGGYTF.

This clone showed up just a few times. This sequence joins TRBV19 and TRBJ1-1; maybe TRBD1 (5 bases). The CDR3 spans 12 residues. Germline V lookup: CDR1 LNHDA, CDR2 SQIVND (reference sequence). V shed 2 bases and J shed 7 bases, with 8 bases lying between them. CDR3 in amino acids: CASSIQGGEAFF. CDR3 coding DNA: TGTGCCAGTAGTATACAGGGAGGTGAAGCTTTCTTT.

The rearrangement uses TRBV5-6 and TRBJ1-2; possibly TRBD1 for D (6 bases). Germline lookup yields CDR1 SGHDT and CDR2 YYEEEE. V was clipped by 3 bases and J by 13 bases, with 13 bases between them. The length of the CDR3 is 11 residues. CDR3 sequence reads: CASSWNRVRTF. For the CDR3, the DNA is TGTGCCAGCAGCTGGAACAGGGTACGCACCTTC.

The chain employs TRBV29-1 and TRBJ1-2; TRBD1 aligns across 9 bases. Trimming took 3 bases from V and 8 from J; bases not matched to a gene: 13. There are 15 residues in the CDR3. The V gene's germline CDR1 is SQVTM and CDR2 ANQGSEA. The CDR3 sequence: CSVEPDRGGFGGYTF. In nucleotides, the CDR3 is TGCAGCGTTGAGCCCGACAGGGGGGGATTCGGGGGCTACACCTTC.

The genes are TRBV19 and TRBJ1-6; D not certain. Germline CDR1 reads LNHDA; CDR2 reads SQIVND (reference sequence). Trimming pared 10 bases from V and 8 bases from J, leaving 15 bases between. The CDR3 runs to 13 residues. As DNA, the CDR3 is TGTGCCACTAAGACCCAGAGGGATTCACCCCTCCACTTT. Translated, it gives CATKTQRDSPLHF.

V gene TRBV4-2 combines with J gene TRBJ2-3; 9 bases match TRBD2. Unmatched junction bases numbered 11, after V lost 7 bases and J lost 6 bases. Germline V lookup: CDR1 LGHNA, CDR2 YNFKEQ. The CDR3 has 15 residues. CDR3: CASTLSGGSPDTQYF. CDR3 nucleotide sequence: TGTGCCAGCACCCTTAGCGGGGGCTCGCCCGATACGCAGTATTTT.

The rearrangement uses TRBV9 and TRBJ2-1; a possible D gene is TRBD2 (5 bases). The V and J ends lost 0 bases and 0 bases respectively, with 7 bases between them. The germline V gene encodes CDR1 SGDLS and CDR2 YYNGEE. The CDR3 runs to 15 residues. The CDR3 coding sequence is TGTGCCAGCAGCGTAGTTGACTACTCCTACAATGAGCAGTTCTTC. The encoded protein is CASSVVDYSYNEQFF.

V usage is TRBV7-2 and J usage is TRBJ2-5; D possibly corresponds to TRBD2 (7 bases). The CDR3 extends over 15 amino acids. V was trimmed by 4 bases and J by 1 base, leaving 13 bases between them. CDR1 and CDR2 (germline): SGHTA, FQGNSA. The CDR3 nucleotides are TGTGCCAGCAGCTCCTTGGGGGGGGCCCAAGAGACCCAGTACTTC. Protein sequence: CASSSLGGAQETQYF.

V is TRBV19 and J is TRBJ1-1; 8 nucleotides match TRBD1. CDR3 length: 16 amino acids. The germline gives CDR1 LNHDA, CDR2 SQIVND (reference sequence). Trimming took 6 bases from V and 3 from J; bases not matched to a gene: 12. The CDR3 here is CASRSRGQGRYTEAFF. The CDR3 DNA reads TGTGCCAGTAGGAGCAGGGGGCAGGGGCGTTACACTGAAGCTTTCTTT. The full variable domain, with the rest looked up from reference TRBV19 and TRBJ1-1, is DGGITQSPKYLFRKEGQNVTLSCEQNLNHDAMYWYRQDPGQGLRLIYYSQIVNDFQKGDIAEGYSVSREKKESFPLTVTSAQKNPTAFYLCASRSRGQGRYTEAFFGQGTRLTVV.